One and the same sample provided the 2 T cell receptor beta chains below, sequenced in a study of cytomegalovirus exposure and HLA in healthy donors. PCR was performed using 60 Vbeta and 13 Jbeta primers. Clones were sequenced by immunoSEQ multiplex PCR, and TCRdb holds only the in-frame ones, with some missing. Of 100,000 to 150,000 clones in the sample, 70% to 85% were seen once. Material for sequencing was PBMCs. The receptors shown here come from a boy aged 5-17 years in good health and CMV-seronegative.

The chain employs TRBV27 and TRBJ2-5, with 11 bases that match TRBD1. With 4 bases clipped from V and 5 bases from J, the junction kept 9 bases outside the gene matches. Germline values: CDR1 MNHEY, CDR2 SMNVEV (reference sequence). This CDR3 has 16 amino acids. DNA for the CDR3: TGTGCCAGCAGTTCCGGACAGGGGGCACTTCGGGAGACCCAGTACTTC. It translates to CASSSGQGALRETQYF.

The rearrangement uses TRBV9 and TRBJ2-3; 8 nucleotides align to TRBD2. The CDR3 is 16 amino acids. V shed 4 bases and J 8 bases; nucleotides not matched to a gene: 15. Germline lookup yields CDR1 SGDLS and CDR2 YYNGEE. CDR3 bases: TGTGCCAGCAGCTCCAGCAGACTAGCGAACGGCGGTACGCAGTATTTT. Translating it yields CASSSSRLANGGTQYF.